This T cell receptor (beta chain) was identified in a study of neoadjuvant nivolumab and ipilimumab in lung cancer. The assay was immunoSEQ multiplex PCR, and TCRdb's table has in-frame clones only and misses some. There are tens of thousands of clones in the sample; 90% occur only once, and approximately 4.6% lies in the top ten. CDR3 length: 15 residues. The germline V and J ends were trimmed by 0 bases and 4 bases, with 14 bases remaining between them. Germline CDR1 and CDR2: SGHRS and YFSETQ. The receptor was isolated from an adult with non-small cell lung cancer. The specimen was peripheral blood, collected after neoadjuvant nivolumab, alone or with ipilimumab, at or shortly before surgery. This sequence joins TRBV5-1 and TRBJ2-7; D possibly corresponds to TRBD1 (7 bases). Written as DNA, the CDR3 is TGCGCCAGCAGCTTGGCTCCAGGGGGGAAATACGAGCAGTACTTC. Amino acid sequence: CASSLAPGGKYEQYF.